Listed below are T cell receptor beta chains from one sample, sequenced in a study of T cells in localized non-small cell lung cancer. The protocol was immunoSEQ multiplex PCR, while the TCRdb copy is restricted to in-frame clones and leaves out a portion. This sample yields roughly 70,000 clones, of which roughly nine tenths are seen a single time; 21% belongs to the top ten. Here the sequenced sample was peripheral blood, taken before any cancer treatment. These receptors originate from a male donor aged 60 or over with stage III squamous cell lung carcinoma. Each CDR3 is given with its conserved first and last residue. Fields, in order: V gene, clone size, D gene, J gene, CDR3 protein, CDR3 DNA. D genes are given only for firm matches. Where a row states a size, it is once, few, many or the class of an expanded clone; other rows omit it.

TRBV5-6,-,TRBD2,TRBJ2-1,CASSLAAAGGLKEQFF,TGTGCCAGCAGCTTGGCTGCGGCGGGGGGCCTTAAGGAGCAGTTCTTC
TRBV7-7,-,TRBD1,TRBJ2-5,CASSPTGKQTQYF,TGTGCTAGCAGCCCGACAGGGAAGCAGACCCAGTACTTC
TRBV10-3,once,-,TRBJ1-1,CAISGAANTEAFF,TGTGCCATCAGTGGAGCAGCGAACACTGAAGCTTTCTTT
TRBV9,once,TRBD2,TRBJ2-3,CASSPTTSGGTDTQYF,TGTGCCAGCAGCCCGACGACTAGCGGGGGCACAGATACGCAGTATTTT
TRBV11-3,-,-,TRBJ2-3,CASSLGDTDTQYF,TGTGCCAGCAGCTTAGGGGACACAGATACGCAGTATTTT
TRBV13,-,TRBD2,TRBJ2-3,CASSLGGLVSTDTQYF,TGTGCCAGCAGCTTAGGGGGACTAGTGAGCACAGATACGCAGTATTTT
TRBV6-5,-,TRBD1,TRBJ1-2,CASSFDREGGYTF,TGTGCCAGCAGTTTCGACAGGGAAGGCGGCTACACCTTC
TRBV5-1,-,-,TRBJ1-3,CASSYGEKEHTIYF,TGCGCCAGCAGCTACGGGGAAAAGGAACACACCATATATTTT
TRBV2,-,TRBD1,TRBJ1-5,CASSATGGSQPQHF,TGTGCCAGCAGCGCGACAGGGGGCAGTCAGCCCCAGCATTTT
TRBV23-1,-,TRBD1,TRBJ1-4,CASSQGQGQKLFF,TGCGCCAGCAGTCAGGGACAGGGACAAAAACTGTTTTTT
TRBV15,-,-,TRBJ1-4,CATSSSLGAGANEKLFF,TGTGCCACCAGCAGCTCCCTCGGGGCGGGAGCTAATGAAAAACTGTTTTTT
TRBV7-8,-,-,TRBJ1-1,CASSPRENTEAFF,TGTGCCAGCAGCCCCCGGGAGAACACTGAAGCTTTCTTT
TRBV5-6,-,TRBD1,TRBJ1-1,CASSSRILRGTTEAFF,TGTGCCAGCAGCTCCCGAATCCTCAGGGGGACCACTGAAGCTTTCTTT
TRBV30,-,-,TRBJ1-1,CAWGRGSPEAFF,TGTGCCTGGGGGAGGGGATCCCCTGAAGCTTTCTTT
TRBV7-9,-,-,TRBJ2-1,CASSFFSLSSYNEQFF,TGTGCCAGCAGCTTTTTTTCACTGAGCTCCTACAATGAGCAGTTCTTC
TRBV10-3,once,TRBD1,TRBJ2-1,CAISPTGGNEQFF,TGTGCCATCAGTCCGACAGGGGGCAATGAGCAGTTCTTC
TRBV7-8,-,-,TRBJ1-6,CASSSGQNFNSPLHF,TGTGCCAGCAGTTCCGGACAGAATTTTAATTCACCCCTCCACTTT
TRBV5-1,-,TRBD2,TRBJ2-3,CASRLTSGPDTQYF,TGCGCCAGCAGGTTGACTAGCGGCCCAGATACGCAGTATTTT
TRBV9,many,TRBD1,TRBJ1-1,CASSVNRGGTEAFF,TGTGCCAGCAGCGTAAACAGGGGAGGCACTGAAGCTTTCTTT
TRBV5-4,-,-,TRBJ1-2,CASSLGGGQRTGGYTF,TGTGCCAGCAGCTTGGGGGGAGGACAGCGGACGGGTGGCTACACCTTC
TRBV20-1,-,-,TRBJ2-1,CSVPRGQRMVF,TGCAGTGTTCCCCGAGGGCAACGGATGGTCTTC
TRBV6-5,once,-,TRBJ1-5,CASSFGGIGGGQPQHF,TGTGCCAGCAGTTTCGGGGGGATCGGGGGCGGACAGCCCCAGCATTTT
TRBV6-6,once,-,TRBJ2-1,CASSFPQGGPVEQFF,TGTGCCAGCAGTTTCCCTCAGGGGGGGCCGGTTGAGCAGTTCTTC
TRBV28,-,-,TRBJ2-6,CASSLPGGIAISGANVLTF,TGTGCCAGCAGTTTACCAGGGGGGATTGCGATTTCTGGGGCCAACGTCCTGACTTTC
TRBV6-1,-,-,TRBJ1-1,CASSEALTSVEAFF,TGTGCCAGCAGTGAAGCGCTAACCTCGGTTGAAGCTTTCTTT
TRBV19,-,-,TRBJ2-6,CASCASGANVLTF,TGTGCCAGTTGCGCCTCTGGGGCCAACGTCCTGACTTTC
TRBV6-1,-,TRBD2,TRBJ2-3,CASSEALAGGSTDTQYF,TGTGCCAGCAGTGAAGCCCTAGCGGGGGGGTCGACAGATACGCAGTATTTT
TRBV13,-,TRBD2,TRBJ2-1,CASSGVGGEGANEQFF,TGTGCCAGCAGCGGAGTTGGCGGGGAGGGTGCGAATGAGCAGTTCTTC
TRBV2,-,-,TRBJ2-7,CARGGGAGYEQYF,TGTGCCAGGGGAGGGGGCGCTGGGTACGAGCAGTACTTC
TRBV6-1,-,TRBD1,TRBJ1-2,CASSVPTGIYGYTF,TGTGCCAGCAGTGTCCCGACAGGGATCTATGGCTACACCTTC
TRBV27,-,-,TRBJ1-1,CASSLLGQRNTEAFF,TGTGCCAGCAGTTTATTAGGACAGCGGAACACTGAAGCTTTCTTT
TRBV25-1,-,TRBD2,TRBJ2-3,CAGSPRVAGGRGDTQYF,TGTGCCGGCAGTCCCCGCGTAGCGGGGGGCCGCGGGGATACGCAGTATTTT
TRBV28,-,TRBD1,TRBJ1-2,CASSLSDRDYGYTF,TGTGCCAGCAGTTTATCCGACAGGGACTATGGCTACACCTTC
TRBV10-2,-,TRBD2,TRBJ2-3,CASSGGLAGTDTQYF,TGCGCCAGCAGTGGAGGACTAGCGGGGACAGATACGCAGTATTTT
TRBV7-8,once,-,TRBJ1-1,CASSLVVGGAGMNTEAFF,TGTGCCAGCAGCTTAGTAGTCGGGGGGGCTGGGATGAACACTGAAGCTTTCTTT
TRBV30,-,-,TRBJ2-7,CAWNQGLGYEQYF,TGTGCCTGGAATCAAGGGTTAGGGTACGAGCAGTACTTC
TRBV9,-,TRBD2,TRBJ2-4,CASSLSGDIQYF,TGTGCCAGCAGCCTTAGCGGGGACATTCAGTACTTC
TRBV30,-,-,TRBJ1-4,CAWSVDLSANEKLFF,TGTGCCTGGAGTGTGGATCTGTCAGCTAATGAAAAACTGTTTTTT
TRBV19,-,-,TRBJ1-5,CASSQGKKQPQHF,TGTGCCAGTAGCCAGGGGAAGAAACAGCCCCAGCATTTT
TRBV12-5,-,-,TRBJ1-1,CASGLVVQGSPLNTEAFF,TGTGCTAGTGGTTTGGTAGTCCAGGGGTCCCCCTTGAACACTGAAGCTTTCTTT
TRBV5-1,-,TRBD2,TRBJ2-7,CASTPFSGGIYEQYF,TGCGCCAGCACACCCTTTAGCGGGGGGATCTACGAGCAGTACTTC
TRBV30,-,-,TRBJ1-6,CAWSPGQGGNSPLHF,TGTGCCTGGAGTCCCGGACAAGGAGGTAATTCACCCCTCCACTTT